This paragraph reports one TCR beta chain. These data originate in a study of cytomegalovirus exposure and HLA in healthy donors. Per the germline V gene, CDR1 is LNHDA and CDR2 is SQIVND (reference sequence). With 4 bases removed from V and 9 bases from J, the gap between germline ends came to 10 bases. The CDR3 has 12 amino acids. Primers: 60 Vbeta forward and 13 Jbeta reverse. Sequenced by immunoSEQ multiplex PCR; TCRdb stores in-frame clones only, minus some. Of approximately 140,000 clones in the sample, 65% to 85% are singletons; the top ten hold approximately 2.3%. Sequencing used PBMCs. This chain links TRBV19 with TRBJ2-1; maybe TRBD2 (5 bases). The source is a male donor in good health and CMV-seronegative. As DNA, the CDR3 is TGTGCCAGTAGTAGTTGGGAGACTGAGCAGTTCTTC. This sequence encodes CASSSWETEQFF.